This is a list of T cell receptor beta chains from one sample in a study of PD-L1 blockade in urothelial cancer. Clones were sequenced by immunoSEQ multiplex PCR, and TCRdb holds only the in-frame ones, with some missing. Of around 130,000 clones listed, about 88% are singletons. The sample consisted of PBMCs, taken around atezolizumab (anti-PD-L1) treatment. Receptors originate from a man between 45 and 60 years old with urothelial cancer. Both conserved end residues are part of each CDR3. D genes are given only for firm matches. Clone size appears in some rows only: once, few, many, or a class for an expanded clone.

>NA|TRBV7-9|16|NA|TRBJ1-4
CASSLGQPTTNEKLFF
TGTGCCAGCAGCTTAGGACAGCCCACAACTAATGAAAAACTGTTTTTT
>NA|TRBV7-8|15|NA|TRBJ2-4
CASSPSPGGWDIQYF
TGTGCCAGCAGCCCAAGCCCAGGTGGATGGGACATTCAGTACTTC
>NA|TRBV5-1|14|TRBD1|TRBJ1-2
CASSLQGEGYGYTF
TGCGCCAGCAGCTTACAGGGGGAAGGCTATGGCTACACCTTC
>NA|TRBV2|15|TRBD2|TRBJ2-7
CAILPGASGGEEQYF
TGTGCCATCCTACCGGGGGCTAGCGGGGGTGAAGAGCAGTACTTC
>NA|TRBV19|13|NA|TRBJ1-5
CASSNRRHQPQHF
TGTGCCAGTAGTAACAGGAGACATCAGCCCCAGCATTTT
>NA|TRBV6-4|17|TRBD2|TRBJ2-1
CASSAGLAGALVHEQFF
TGTGCCAGCAGTGCGGGACTAGCGGGGGCCCTCGTTCACGAGCAGTTCTTC
>NA|TRBV30|15|NA|TRBJ2-2
CAWRKKTGVAGELFF
TGTGCCTGGAGAAAGAAGACGGGGGTAGCCGGGGAGCTGTTTTTT
>NA|TRBV28|14|NA|TRBJ2-7
CASSFTGSDYEQYF
TGTGCCAGCAGTTTCACAGGGTCAGACTACGAGCAGTACTTC
>NA|TRBV19|13|TRBD1|TRBJ2-7
CASRGDRGHEQYF
TGTGCCTCCCGGGGGGACAGGGGCCACGAGCAGTACTTC
>NA|TRBV11-3|15|TRBD1|TRBJ2-1
CASSLPRQGYNEQFF
TGTGCCAGCAGCTTACCACGACAGGGGTACAATGAGCAGTTCTTC
>NA|TRBV7-9|15|TRBD1|TRBJ1-4
CASSPGTVSNEKLFF
TGTGCCAGCAGCCCAGGGACAGTGTCTAATGAAAAACTGTTTTTT
>NA|TRBV2|16|TRBD2|TRBJ2-3
CASSDPGRSGADTQYF
TGTGCCAGCAGTGATCCCGGGAGAAGCGGGGCAGATACGCAGTATTTT
>NA|TRBV5-1|15|NA|TRBJ2-6
CASSWASSGANVLTF
TGCGCCAGCAGCTGGGCAAGCTCTGGGGCCAACGTCCTGACTTTC
>NA|TRBV18|16|NA|TRBJ1-3
CASSPNSSPSGNTIYF
TGTGCCAGCTCACCTAATTCCTCTCCTTCTGGAAACACCATATATTTT
>NA|TRBV9|13|NA|TRBJ2-7
CASSVGIADEQYF
TGTGCCAGCAGCGTCGGGATTGCGGACGAGCAGTACTTC
>once|TRBV7-3|14|TRBD1|TRBJ1-1
CASSLTGGASEAFF
TGTGCCAGCAGCTTAACAGGGGGCGCTTCTGAAGCTTTCTTT
>NA|TRBV14|11|NA|TRBJ1-1
CASSQTGEAFF
TGTGCCAGCAGCCAGACAGGCGAAGCTTTCTTT
>NA|TRBV5-6|14|NA|TRBJ1-5
CASSFRAENQPQHF
TGTGCCAGCAGCTTCAGGGCAGAAAATCAGCCCCAGCATTTT
>NA|TRBV5-6|14|NA|TRBJ2-1
CASSLGLANNEQFF
TGTGCCAGCAGCTTGGGGCTAGCTAACAATGAGCAGTTCTTC
>NA|TRBV28|14|TRBD2|TRBJ2-7
CASVGLAGAYEQYF
TGTGCCAGCGTCGGACTAGCGGGAGCCTACGAGCAGTACTTC
>few|TRBV11-2|16|TRBD2|TRBJ2-1
CASSLRLAETYNEQFF
TGTGCCAGCAGCTTACGACTAGCGGAGACCTACAATGAGCAGTTCTTC
>NA|TRBV29-1|13|NA|TRBJ1-1
CSVLDRLNTEAFF
TGCAGCGTCCTAGACAGACTGAACACTGAAGCTTTCTTT
>once|TRBV9|18|TRBD1|TRBJ1-1
CASSARLLAGGRFTEAFF
TGTGCCAGCAGCGCCCGACTTCTTGCAGGGGGTAGGTTTACTGAAGCTTTCTTT
>NA|TRBV9|17|NA|TRBJ2-7
CASSPRARHEGGYEQYF
TGTGCCAGCAGCCCTAGGGCCCGTCACGAAGGGGGCTACGAGCAGTACTTC
>many|TRBV30|13|NA|TRBJ1-4
CAWSRGGNEKLFF
TGTGCCTGGAGTCGGGGTGGGAATGAAAAACTGTTTTTT
>few|TRBV7-9|14|NA|TRBJ2-7
CASSVSQGGYEQYF
TGTGCCAGCAGCGTCTCACAAGGGGGCTACGAGCAGTACTTC
>few|TRBV29-1|11|NA|TRBJ2-1
CVGSFINEQFF
TGCGTGGGTAGCTTTATCAATGAGCAGTTCTTC
>NA|TRBV27|17|NA|TRBJ2-6
CASSLLRGPSGANVLTF
TGTGCCAGCAGTTTGCTCAGGGGACCCTCTGGGGCCAACGTCCTGACTTTC
>NA|TRBV18|15|TRBD1|TRBJ2-1
CASSRSGTGHNEQFF
TGTGCCAGCTCACGATCCGGGACAGGACACAATGAGCAGTTCTTC
>NA|TRBV5-1|16|TRBD2|TRBJ2-2
CASSLAFAGGTGELFF
TGCGCCAGCAGCTTGGCTTTCGCGGGAGGCACCGGGGAGCTGTTTTTT
>NA|TRBV7-3|15|TRBD2|TRBJ2-3
CASSLASGGADTQYF
TGTGCCAGCAGCCTTGCTAGCGGGGGGGCGGATACGCAGTATTTT
>NA|TRBV6-1|16|TRBD1|TRBJ1-6
CASSELRDRGYSPLHF
TGTGCCAGCAGTGAGTTGAGGGACAGGGGATATTCACCCCTCCACTTT
>NA|TRBV6-5|14|TRBD2|TRBJ2-1
CASSKLAGYNEQFF
TGTGCCAGCAGTAAACTAGCGGGGTACAATGAGCAGTTCTTC
>NA|TRBV28|15|TRBD2|TRBJ2-1
CASSLAGLAANEQFF
TGTGCCAGCAGCCTTGCCGGACTAGCGGCTAATGAGCAGTTCTTC
>once|TRBV15|16|NA|TRBJ1-1
CATSRDLGVKNTEAFF
TGTGCCACCAGCAGAGATCTGGGAGTAAAGAACACTGAAGCTTTCTTT
>NA|TRBV5-4|11|NA|TRBJ2-7
CASSLSGEQYF
TGTGCCAGCAGCTTGTCCGGAGAGCAGTACTTT
>NA|TRBV7-2|12|NA|TRBJ2-3
CASSFPPNTQYF
TGTGCCAGCAGCTTCCCGCCTAATACGCAGTATTTT
>NA|TRBV28|14|TRBD1|TRBJ1-5
CASREGTVNQPQHF
TGTGCCAGCAGGGAGGGGACAGTCAATCAGCCCCAGCATTTT
>NA|TRBV7-2|12|NA|TRBJ1-1
CASSLGNGGAFF
TGTGCCAGCAGCTTAGGCAACGGGGGAGCTTTCTTT
>NA|TRBV7-8|16|TRBD2|TRBJ2-2
CASSLFGLAITGELFF
TGTGCCAGCAGCTTATTCGGACTAGCGATCACCGGGGAGCTGTTTTTT
>NA|TRBV7-3|15|NA|TRBJ2-3
CASSLQGPKADTQYF
TGTGCCAGCAGCTTACAGGGTCCCAAGGCAGATACGCAGTATTTT
>NA|TRBV28|18|TRBD2|TRBJ2-2
CASSLYASGRVNTGELFF
TGTGCCAGCAGTTTATATGCGAGCGGGAGGGTTAACACCGGGGAGCTGTTTTTT
>NA|TRBV6-5|14|NA|TRBJ1-5
CASSYSRGNQPQHF
TGTGCCAGCAGTTACTCGAGAGGGAATCAGCCCCAGCATTTT
>NA|TRBV21-1|14|NA|TRBJ2-1
CASSNRGPYNEQFF
TGTGCCAGCAGCAATAGGGGCCCCTACAATGAGCAGTTCTTC
>NA|TRBV19|15|NA|TRBJ1-5
CASTPGGYSNQPQHF
TGTGCCAGTACCCCTGGGGGGTATAGCAATCAGCCCCAGCATTTT
>NA|TRBV2|13|TRBD2|TRBJ2-1
CASRTSGIYEQFF
TGTGCCAGCCGCACTAGCGGGATCTATGAGCAGTTCTTC
>NA|TRBV18|16|NA|TRBJ2-6
CASSLFENSGANVLTF
TGTGCCAGCTCACTCTTTGAGAACTCTGGGGCCAACGTCCTGACTTTC
>few|TRBV30|14|NA|TRBJ1-2
CAWSSGGANYGYTF
TGTGCCTGGAGTTCGGGAGGCGCTAACTATGGCTACACCTTC
>NA|TRBV4-2|16|NA|TRBJ2-2
CASSQDPAGQTGELFF
TGTGCCAGCAGCCAAGATCCAGCGGGACAAACCGGGGAGCTGTTTTTT
>NA|TRBV18|14|TRBD2|TRBJ2-2
CASSSGDNTGELFF
TGTGCCAGCTCTAGCGGGGATAACACCGGGGAGCTGTTTTTT
>NA|TRBV5-1|16|TRBD2|TRBJ2-1
CASSLELAGGINEQFF
TGCGCCAGCAGCTTGGAGCTAGCGGGAGGGATAAATGAGCAGTTCTTC
>NA|TRBV9|15|TRBD1|TRBJ1-2
CASSGPAGGHYGYTF
TGTGCCAGCAGCGGGCCCGCAGGGGGCCATTATGGCTACACCTTC
>NA|TRBV28|13|NA|TRBJ2-7
CASGGSMFNEQYF
TGTGCCAGCGGAGGATCTATGTTTAACGAGCAGTACTTC
>NA|TRBV15|14|NA|TRBJ1-1
CATSRDLRGAPAFF
TGTGCCACCAGCAGAGACCTCCGGGGGGCGCCGGCTTTCTTT